The present T cell receptor beta chain was sequenced within a study of radiotherapy plus CTLA-4 blockade in lung cancer. About the research overall: Objective responses were seen in 18% of patients, disease control in more than 30%. Findings and limits, study-wide: Among reported predictors of response, early blood T cell clone dynamics with interferon-beta performed best. Once radiotherapy plus ipilimumab had been given, TCR clones derived from tumor expanded in blood.

Method: immunoSEQ multiplex PCR; TCRdb's copy keeps in-frame clones and lacks some. The sample includes around 110,000 clones, 81% of them seen just once. With regard to this clone: What it binds is unknown.

The receptor comes from a human donor with non-small cell lung cancer that progressed on radiotherapy plus ipilimumab. Some clones in this sample may be carry-over from other donors' samples. The material was peripheral blood, obtained from a patient treated with radiotherapy plus ipilimumab.

As DNA, the CDR3 is TGCGCCAGCAGCTTCGACAGCTCCTACAATGAGCAGTTCTTC. It encodes CASSFDSSYNEQFF. The J gene is TRBJ2-1, the V gene TRBV5-1; D might be TRBD1 (5 bases). CDR1 SGHRS and CDR2 YFSETQ come from the germline V gene. The CDR3 is 14 amino acids. V was trimmed by 2 bases and J by 0 bases, leaving 6 bases between them.